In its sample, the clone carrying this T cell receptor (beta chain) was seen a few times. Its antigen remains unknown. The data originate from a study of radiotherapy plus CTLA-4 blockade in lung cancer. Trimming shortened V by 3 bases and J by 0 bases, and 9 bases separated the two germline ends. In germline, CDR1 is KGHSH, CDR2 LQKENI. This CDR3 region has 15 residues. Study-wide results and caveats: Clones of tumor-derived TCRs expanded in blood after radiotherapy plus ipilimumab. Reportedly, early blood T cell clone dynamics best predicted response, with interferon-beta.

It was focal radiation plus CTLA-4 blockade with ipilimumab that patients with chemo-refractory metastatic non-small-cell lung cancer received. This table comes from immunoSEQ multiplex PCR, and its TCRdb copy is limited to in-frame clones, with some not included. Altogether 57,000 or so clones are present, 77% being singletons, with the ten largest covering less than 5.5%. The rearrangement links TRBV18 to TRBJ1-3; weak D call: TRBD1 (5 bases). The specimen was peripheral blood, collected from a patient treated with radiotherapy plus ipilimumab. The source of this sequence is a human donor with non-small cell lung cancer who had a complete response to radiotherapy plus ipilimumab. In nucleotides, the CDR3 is TGTGCCAGCTCACCGGGGCGATTCTCTGGAAACACCATATATTTT. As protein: CASSPGRFSGNTIYF.